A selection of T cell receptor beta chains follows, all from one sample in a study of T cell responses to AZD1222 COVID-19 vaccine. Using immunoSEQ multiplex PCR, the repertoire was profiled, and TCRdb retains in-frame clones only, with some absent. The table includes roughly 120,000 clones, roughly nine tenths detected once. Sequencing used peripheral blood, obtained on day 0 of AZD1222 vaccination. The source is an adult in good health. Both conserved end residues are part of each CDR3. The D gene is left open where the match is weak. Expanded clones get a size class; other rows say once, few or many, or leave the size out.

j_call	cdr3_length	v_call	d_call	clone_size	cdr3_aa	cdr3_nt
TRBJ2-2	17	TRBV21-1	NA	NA	CASSKAFSGANTGELFF	TGTGCCAGCAGCAAAGCATTTTCCGGGGCAAACACCGGGGAGCTGTTTTTT
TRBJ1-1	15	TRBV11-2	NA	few	CASSTRRHLNTEAFF	TGTGCCAGCAGCACCCGTAGACACTTGAACACTGAAGCTTTCTTT
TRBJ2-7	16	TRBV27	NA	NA	CASSLRRTAQTYEQYF	TGTGCCAGCAGTTTAAGGAGGACAGCCCAAACCTACGAGCAGTACTTC
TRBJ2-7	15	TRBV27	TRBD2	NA	CASSSLAGSSYEQYF	TGTGCCAGCAGTTCCCTAGCGGGCAGCTCCTACGAGCAGTACTTC
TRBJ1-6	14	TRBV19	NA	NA	CASKAQGGNSPLHF	TGTGCCAGTAAGGCGCAGGGCGGTAATTCACCCCTCCACTTT
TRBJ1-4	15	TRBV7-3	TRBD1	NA	CASSFGQGVEEKLFF	TGTGCCAGCAGCTTCGGACAGGGGGTGGAGGAAAAACTGTTTTTT
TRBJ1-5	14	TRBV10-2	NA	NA	CASSEAGGGQPQHF	TGCGCCAGCAGTGAGGCAGGAGGCGGGCAGCCCCAGCATTTT
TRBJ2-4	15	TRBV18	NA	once	CASSPPLVAKNIQYF	TGTGCCAGCTCACCACCTCTGGTAGCCAAAAACATTCAGTACTTC
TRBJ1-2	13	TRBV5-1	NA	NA	CASSLEADYGYTF	TGCGCCAGCAGCTTGGAAGCGGACTATGGCTACACCTTC
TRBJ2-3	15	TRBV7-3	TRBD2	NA	CASSILAGGTDTQYF	TGTGCCAGCAGCATCCTAGCGGGAGGGACAGATACGCAGTATTTT
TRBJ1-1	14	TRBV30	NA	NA	CAWTYGRVRTEAFF	TGTGCCTGGACCTACGGTCGTGTTCGGACTGAAGCTTTCTTT
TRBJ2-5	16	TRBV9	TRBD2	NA	CASSVGASGIQETQYF	TGTGCCAGCAGCGTAGGGGCTAGCGGGATCCAAGAGACCCAGTACTTC
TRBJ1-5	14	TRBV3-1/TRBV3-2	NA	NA	CASSQATGTQPQHF	TGTGCCAGCAGCCAAGCAACAGGGACTCAGCCCCAGCATTTT
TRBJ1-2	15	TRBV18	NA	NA	CASSPVFGGIDGYTF	TGTGCCAGCTCACCGGTATTTGGGGGGATTGATGGCTACACCTTC
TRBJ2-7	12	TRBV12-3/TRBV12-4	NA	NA	CASSFSGDEQYF	TGTGCCAGCAGTTTTTCGGGAGACGAGCAGTACTTC
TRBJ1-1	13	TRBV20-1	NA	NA	CSASAGPGAEAFF	TGCAGTGCTAGTGCGGGCCCGGGGGCTGAAGCTTTCTTT